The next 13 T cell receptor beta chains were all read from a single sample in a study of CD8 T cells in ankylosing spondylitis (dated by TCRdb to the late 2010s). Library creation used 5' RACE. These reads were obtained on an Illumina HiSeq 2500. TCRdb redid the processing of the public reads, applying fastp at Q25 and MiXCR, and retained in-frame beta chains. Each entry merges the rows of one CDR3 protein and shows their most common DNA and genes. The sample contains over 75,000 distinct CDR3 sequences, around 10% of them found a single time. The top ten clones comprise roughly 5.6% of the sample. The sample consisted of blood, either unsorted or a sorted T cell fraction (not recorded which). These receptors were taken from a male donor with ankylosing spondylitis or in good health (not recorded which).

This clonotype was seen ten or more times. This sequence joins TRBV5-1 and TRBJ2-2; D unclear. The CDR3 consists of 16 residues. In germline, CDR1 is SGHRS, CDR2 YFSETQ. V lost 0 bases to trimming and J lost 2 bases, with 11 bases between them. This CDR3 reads CASSLAWTTNTGELFF. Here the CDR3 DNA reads TGCGCCAGCAGCTTGGCGTGGACCACTAACACCGGGGAGCTGTTTTTT. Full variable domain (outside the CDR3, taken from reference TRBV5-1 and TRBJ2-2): KAGVTQTPRYLIKTRGQQVTLSCSPISGHRSVSWYQQTPGQGLQFLFEYFSETQRNKGNFPGRFSGRQFSNSRSEMNVSTLELGDSALYLCASSLAWTTNTGELFFGEGSRLTVL.

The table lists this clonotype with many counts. The DNA of the CDR3 is TGTGCCAGCAGCCACCCTAGCGGCCCCTACAATGAGCAGTTCTTC. Its protein product is CASSHPSGPYNEQFF. The chain employs TRBV3-1 and TRBJ2-1; TRBD2 aligns across 7 bases. Germline values: CDR1 LGHDT, CDR2 YNNKEL (reference sequence). Losses at the gene ends were 3 bases for V and 2 bases for J; bases not matched to a gene: 4. The CDR3 consists of 15 residues.

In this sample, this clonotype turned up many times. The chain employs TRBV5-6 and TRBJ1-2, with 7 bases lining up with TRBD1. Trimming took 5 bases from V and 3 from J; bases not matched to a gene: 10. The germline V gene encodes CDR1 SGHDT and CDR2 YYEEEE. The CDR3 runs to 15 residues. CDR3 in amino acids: CASRPDREWYYGYTF. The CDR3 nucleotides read TGTGCCAGCAGACCCGACAGGGAATGGTACTATGGCTACACCTTC.

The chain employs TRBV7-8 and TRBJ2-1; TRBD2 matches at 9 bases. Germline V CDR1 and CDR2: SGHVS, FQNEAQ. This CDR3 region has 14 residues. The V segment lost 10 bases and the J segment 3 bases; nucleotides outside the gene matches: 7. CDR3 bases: TGTGCCACTAGCGGGGCTGCAATCTACAATGAGCAGTTCTTC. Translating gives CATSGAAIYNEQFF.

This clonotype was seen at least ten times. The CDR3 protein is CASSFSGGPQETQYF. The CDR3 DNA follows: TGCGCCAGCAGCTTCTCAGGGGGGCCACAAGAGACCCAGTACTTC. The V gene is TRBV5-1, the J gene TRBJ2-5; D is perhaps TRBD1 (7 bases). Looked up from germline, CDR1 is SGHRS and CDR2 is YFSETQ. With 2 bases removed from V and 2 bases from J, the gap between germline ends came to 13 bases. The CDR3 has 15 amino acids.

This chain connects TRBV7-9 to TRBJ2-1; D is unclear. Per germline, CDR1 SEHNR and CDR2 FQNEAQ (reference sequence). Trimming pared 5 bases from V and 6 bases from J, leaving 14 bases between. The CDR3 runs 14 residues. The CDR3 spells CASSPPGLGNEQFF. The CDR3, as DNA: TGTGCCAGCAGCCCACCAGGCCTCGGCAATGAGCAGTTCTTC. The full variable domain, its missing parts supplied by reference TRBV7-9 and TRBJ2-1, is DTGVSQNPRHKITKRGQNVTFRCDPISEHNRLYWYRQTLGQGPEFLTYFQNEAQLEKSRLLSDRFSAERPKGSFSTLEIQRTEQGDSAMYLCASSPPGLGNEQFFGPGTRLTVL.

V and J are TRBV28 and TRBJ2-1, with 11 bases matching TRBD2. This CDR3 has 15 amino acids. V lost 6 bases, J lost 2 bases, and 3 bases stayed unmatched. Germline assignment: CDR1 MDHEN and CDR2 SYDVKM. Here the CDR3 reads CASRGSGGAYNEQFF. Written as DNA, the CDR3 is TGTGCCAGCAGGGGTAGCGGGGGGGCCTACAATGAGCAGTTCTTC. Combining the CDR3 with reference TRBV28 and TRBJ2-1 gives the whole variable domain DVKVTQSSRYLVKRTGEKVFLECVQDMDHENMFWYRQDPGLGLRLIYFSYDVKMKEKGDIPEGYSVSREKKERFSLILESASTNQTSMYLCASRGSGGAYNEQFFGPGTRLTVL.

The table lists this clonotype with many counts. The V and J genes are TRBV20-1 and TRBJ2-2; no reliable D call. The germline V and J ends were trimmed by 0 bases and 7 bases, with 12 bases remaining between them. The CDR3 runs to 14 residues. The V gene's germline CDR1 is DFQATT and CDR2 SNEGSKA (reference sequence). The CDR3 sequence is CSARDSTQLGELFF. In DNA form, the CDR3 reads TGCAGTGCTAGAGATTCGACCCAACTCGGGGAGCTGTTTTTT.

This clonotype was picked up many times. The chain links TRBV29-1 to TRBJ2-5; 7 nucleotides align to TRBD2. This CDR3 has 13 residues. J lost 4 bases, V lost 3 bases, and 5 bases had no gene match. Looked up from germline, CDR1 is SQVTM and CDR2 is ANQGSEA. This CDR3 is CSVDWGGGETQYF. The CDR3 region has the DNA TGCAGCGTTGATTGGGGGGGAGGAGAGACCCAGTACTTC.

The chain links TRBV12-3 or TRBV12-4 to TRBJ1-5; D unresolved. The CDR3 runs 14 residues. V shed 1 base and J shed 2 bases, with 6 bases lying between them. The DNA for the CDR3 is TGTGCCAGCAGTTTAGGCCTAGGCAATCAGCCCCAGCATTTT. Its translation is CASSLGLGNQPQHF.

CDR3 amino acids: CSVAVGGSNYGYTF. The CDR3 nucleotides read TGCAGCGTTGCGGTAGGGGGCTCTAACTATGGCTACACCTTC. This chain links TRBV29-1 with TRBJ1-2, with 7 bases lining up with TRBD1. With 4 bases clipped from V and 0 bases from J, the junction kept 5 bases outside the gene matches. CDR1 SQVTM and CDR2 ANQGSEA come from the germline V gene. This CDR3 has 14 amino acids. Full variable domain (missing parts from reference TRBV29-1 and TRBJ1-2): SAVISQKPSRDICQRGTSLTIQCQVDSQVTMMFWYRQQPGQSLTLIATANQGSEATYESGFVIDKFPISRPNLTFSTLTVSNMSPEDSSIYLCSVAVGGSNYGYTFGSGTRLTVV.

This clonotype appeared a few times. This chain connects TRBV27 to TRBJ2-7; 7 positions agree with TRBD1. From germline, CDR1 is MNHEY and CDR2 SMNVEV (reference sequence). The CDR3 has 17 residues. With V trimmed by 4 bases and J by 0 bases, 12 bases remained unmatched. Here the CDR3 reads CASSSLIGTDSSYEQYF. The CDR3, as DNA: TGTGCCAGCAGTTCCTTGATCGGGACAGACAGCTCCTACGAGCAGTACTTC.

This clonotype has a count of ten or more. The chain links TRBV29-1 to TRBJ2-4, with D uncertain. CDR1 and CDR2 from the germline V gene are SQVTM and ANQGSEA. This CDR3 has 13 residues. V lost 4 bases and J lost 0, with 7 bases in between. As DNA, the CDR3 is TGCAGCGTTGCTACAGTAGCCAAAAACATTCAGTACTTC. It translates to CSVATVAKNIQYF. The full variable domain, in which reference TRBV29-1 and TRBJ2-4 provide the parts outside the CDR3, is SAVISQKPSRDICQRGTSLTIQCQVDSQVTMMFWYRQQPGQSLTLIATANQGSEATYESGFVIDKFPISRPNLTFSTLTVSNMSPEDSSIYLCSVATVAKNIQYFGAGTRLSVL.